The rows below give T cell receptor beta chains drawn from one sample of a study of blood T cell repertoires in COVID-19. TCRdb's table, derived via immunoSEQ multiplex PCR, lists solely in-frame clones and lacks some. The sample lists 90,000 to 150,000 clones, about 90% occurring once. The sequenced sample was peripheral blood. The receptors shown here come from a man aged 70-80 years who had recovered from COVID-19. Both conserved end residues are part of each CDR3. Each record gives: J gene, clone size, D gene, V gene, CDR3 protein, CDR3 DNA. D genes are given only for firm matches. Not every row has a clone size; where given, it reads once, few, many or a size class.

J: TRBJ1-1
size: few
D: NA
V: TRBV27
CDR3: CASSSIRGTEAFF
DNA: TGTGCCAGCAGTTCAATCAGAGGGACTGAAGCTTTCTTT

J: TRBJ2-7
size: NA
D: NA
V: TRBV10-3
CDR3: CAISERERSSYEQYF
DNA: TGTGCCATCAGTGAGCGGGAGAGGAGCTCCTACGAGCAGTACTTC

J: TRBJ2-7
size: few
D: TRBD1
V: TRBV28
CDR3: CASLEDRYPYEQYF
DNA: TGTGCCAGCCTAGAGGACAGGTATCCCTACGAGCAGTACTTC

J: TRBJ2-6
size: NA
D: TRBD1
V: TRBV7-3
CDR3: CASSLTGTGTAFNVLTF
DNA: TGTGCCAGCAGCTTAACGGGAACCGGGACAGCATTCAACGTCCTGACTTTC

J: TRBJ2-3
size: NA
D: TRBD1
V: TRBV7-2
CDR3: CASSLTGNRGDTQYF
DNA: TGTGCCAGCAGCTTAACTGGAAACAGGGGAGATACGCAGTATTTT

J: TRBJ1-1
size: NA
D: NA
V: TRBV6-6
CDR3: CASSYSELNEAFF
DNA: TGTGCCAGCAGTTACTCGGAGTTAAATGAAGCTTTCTTT

J: TRBJ1-1
size: NA
D: TRBD1
V: TRBV6-1
CDR3: CASSAPGQHRDTEAFF
DNA: TGTGCCAGCAGTGCCCCGGGACAGCATCGGGACACTGAAGCTTTCTTT

J: TRBJ2-7
size: NA
D: TRBD2
V: TRBV5-1
CDR3: CASSYTGTSGNYEQYF
DNA: TGCGCCAGCAGCTACACCGGGACTAGCGGGAACTACGAGCAGTACTTC

J: TRBJ2-7
size: NA
D: TRBD2
V: TRBV7-9
CDR3: CASSRVLAEAYEQYF
DNA: TGTGCCAGCAGCCGAGTCCTAGCGGAAGCCTACGAGCAGTACTTC

J: TRBJ1-1
size: NA
D: TRBD1
V: TRBV5-1
CDR3: CASSLAGGDTEAFF
DNA: TGCGCCAGCAGCTTGGCAGGGGGCGACACTGAAGCTTTCTTT

J: TRBJ2-7
size: once
D: TRBD2
V: TRBV18
CDR3: CASSPKRLLAGDHEQYF
DNA: TGTGCCAGCTCCCCTAAGAGGTTACTAGCGGGAGACCACGAGCAGTACTTC

J: TRBJ2-4
size: NA
D: TRBD1
V: TRBV4-2
CDR3: CASSRQGLQYF
DNA: TGTGCCAGCAGCCGACAGGGTTTGCAGTACTTC